This T cell receptor (beta chain) came from a study of early T cells in non-severe SARS-CoV-2 infection listed by TCRdb under 2021. Regarding the research as a whole: Bulk RNA from unsorted whole blood was used for TCR sequencing, so alpha and beta chains could not be paired. The investigation overall reported the following: VDJdb matching was skewed toward anti-spike CD8 responses, so virus-specific expansions were likely underestimated and private and CD4 specificities were missed.

Library method: 5' RACE. Sequencing was performed on a NextSeq 500. The TCR library protocol attached unique molecular identifiers to individual cDNA molecules to correct for sequencing error and PCR bias. Sequencing covered both TCR alpha and beta chains, and within each sample the abundances of alpha and beta sequences were tightly co-correlated. The authors processed their data as follows. Decombinator V4 was used to perform V gene, J gene and CDR3 annotation of TCR sequences. Expanded TCRs were defined as changing significantly between any two time points under a Poisson model with p below 0.0001. TCR abundances were normalised to the total number of TCRs sequenced in each sample and reported as counts per million. TRAV1-2 paired with TRAJ12, TRAJ20 or TRAJ33 defined MAIT TCRs, while TRAV10 paired with TRAJ18 defined iNKT TCRs. VDJdb, accessed on 1 November 2021, was searched for TCRs annotated for CMV, EBV and SARS-CoV-2, and TCRs annotated for more than one antigen were excluded. TCRdb itself trimmed the public reads at Q25 with fastp, ran MiXCR and retained productive beta chains. Rows matching on CDR3 protein sequence are summarized as one entry with the most common DNA and genes. TCRdb's processing, not the authors', yielded these V and J calls. This sample holds 25,000 to 35,000 distinct CDR3 sequences; 4.5% to 6.5% were observed only once. The ten largest clones take up about 6.4% of the sample.

V drops 1 base and J drops 5 bases, leaving 9 bases in between. Spanning cysteine to phenylalanine, the CDR3 consists of 13 amino acids. Just the 39-base CDR3 DNA is kept, in frame starting at base 1. Set within a cohort of healthcare workers in London, UK, this nested case-control study involved weekly PCR testing of nasopharyngeal swabs along with blood sampling. Healthcare workers were recruited between 23 and 31 March 2020, during the week of the UK lockdown, and were followed weekly for up to roughly 15 weeks. This clonotype qualifies as medium-sized (0.01 to 0.1%). No antigen is known for it. Per-base qualities were not stored, and no clone one base away is much larger.

The clonotype comes from an adult who was a healthcare worker with PCR-confirmed SARS-CoV-2 infection or an uninfected control (not recorded which). This sequence uses TRBV12-3 or TRBV12-4 and TRBJ2-7; the D segment cannot be called with confidence. Sequences were obtained from whole blood. For the CDR3, the sequence is CASSLVLYHEQYF. The bases read TGTGCCAGCAGTTTAGTTTTGTACCACGAGCAGTACTTC.